Listed here are 21 T cell receptor beta chains from one sample, sequenced in a study of regulatory T cells in long-lasting Graves disease. This sample's time point: newly diagnosed GD, antithyroid drugs for less than 3 months. PBMC-derived RNA was used for the TCR library. To make TCR beta libraries, researchers used iRepertoire HTBI primers and Arm-PCR of CDR3 regions. TCRdb called the multiplex PCR reads again in MiXCR, with one record for every CDR3 protein. The sample comprises 500,000 or so distinct CDR3 sequences, about 15% of which are singletons, and 20% to 30% rests with the top ten. The same sample was also studied in work on T cells in Graves' hyperthyroidism and ophthalmopathy.

The sample here was peripheral blood mononuclear cells (PBMCs), taken at new diagnosis, from a patient treated with antithyroid drugs. The source of these receptors is a woman aged 35-65 years with Graves disease.

This clonotype appeared many times. V gene TRBV6-2 or TRBV6-3 combines with J gene TRBJ2-5, with 12 bases fitting TRBD2. The V and J ends lost 5 bases and 3 bases, in that order; junction bases with no gene match: 4. Germline lookup yields CDR1 MNHEY and CDR2 SVGEGT. This CDR3 spans 15 amino acids. Here the CDR3 DNA reads TGTGCCAGCAGTCGCGGACTAGCGGGGAAAGAGACCCAGTACTTC. It translates to CASSRGLAGKETQYF.

This clonotype was picked up many times. This chain joins TRBV12-3 or TRBV12-4 and TRBJ2-2; the match to TRBD1 covers 10 bases. The CDR3 length is 15 residues. V trimming: 3 bases; J trimming: 6 bases; junction bases outside the gene matches: 4. The CDR3 DNA reads TGTGCCAGCAGTTTCCGGGACAGGGGATCCGGGGAGCTGTTTTTT. Translating it yields CASSFRDRGSGELFF.

In this sample, this clonotype turned up many times. This rearrangement joins TRBV12-5 to TRBJ2-7; D is unclear. CDR3 length equals 13 residues. Germline V gene lookup returns CDR1 LGHNT and CDR2 FRNRAP. V shed 2 bases and J shed 3 bases, with 8 bases lying between them. CDR3 sequence: CASGLHQYYEQYF. CDR3 sequence (DNA): TGTGCTAGTGGTTTGCACCAGTACTACGAGCAGTACTTC.

In the case of this clonotype: This may come from a read error, since a much larger clone is one base off. The chain couples TRBV2 to TRBJ2-1; 11 positions match TRBD2. The CDR3 loop spans 14 amino acids. The germline V gene encodes CDR1 SNHLY and CDR2 FYNNEI. In nucleotides, the CDR3 is TGTGCCGGCAGTAGCGGGGGGGGCCCCAATGAGCAGTTCTTC. It yields the protein CAGSSGGGPNEQFF.

V gene TRBV5-6 combines with J gene TRBJ2-1; 8 nucleotides line up with TRBD1. J gave up 6 bases and V 4 bases, and 9 bases lay outside the gene matches. The CDR3 is 15 residues long. Germline V gene sequence: CDR1 SGHDT, CDR2 YYEEEE. The CDR3 here is CASSRPWTGTNEQFF. CDR3 nucleotides: TGTGCCAGCAGCCGACCCTGGACAGGGACCAATGAGCAGTTCTTC.

The chain couples TRBV12-3 or TRBV12-4 to TRBJ2-4; D might be TRBD2 (5 bases). With 8 bases removed from V and 6 bases from J, the gap between germline ends came to 17 bases. CDR3 length equals 14 residues. CDR3 sequence (DNA): TGTGCCAGCTGCTCGGGGTGGATGGGAAACATTCAGTACTTC. Its translation: CASCSGWMGNIQYF.

This clonotype was found many times. The chain links TRBV6-2 or TRBV6-3 to TRBJ1-4; 9 nucleotides line up with TRBD1. After removal of 5 bases from V and 10 bases from J, the junction contained 5 bases not matched to a gene. Germline V gene sequence: CDR1 MNHEY, CDR2 SVGEGT. This CDR3 has 13 amino acids. Here the CDR3 DNA reads TGTGCCAGCAGTGTGATGACAGGGGGAAAACTGTTTTTT. Its translation is CASSVMTGGKLFF.

This chain joins TRBV2 and TRBJ1-2, with a tentative D call TRBD1 (5 bases). CDR1 is SNHLY, CDR2 FYNNEI, per germline. This CDR3 is built from 20 residues. V lost 1 base to trimming and J lost 2 bases, with 26 bases between them. CDR3 amino acids: CASSEEGWGHTNEHNYGYTF. DNA for the CDR3: TGTGCCAGCAGTGAAGAGGGGTGGGGCCATACAAATGAACACAACTATGGCTACACCTTC.

The J gene is TRBJ2-7, the V gene TRBV15; no firm D call. Trimming took 3 bases from V and 3 from J, leaving 12 bases between them. Per the germline V gene, CDR1 is LNHNV and CDR2 is YYDKDF (reference sequence). The CDR3 spans 14 residues. CDR3 DNA sequence: TGTGCCACCAGCAGGAAGGCAGGAATCTACGAGCAGTACTTC. This encodes CATSRKAGIYEQYF.

This chain joins TRBV15 and TRBJ1-3, with D uncertain. Germline assignment: CDR1 LNHNV and CDR2 YYDKDF (reference sequence). V was pared by 3 bases and J by 0 bases, with 15 bases between. This CDR3 has 17 amino acids. The chain's CDR3 is CATSSGTEGISGNTIYF. For the CDR3, the DNA is TGTGCCACCAGCAGCGGAACAGAGGGCATCTCTGGAAACACCATATATTTT. The complete variable domain, with remaining parts taken from reference TRBV15 and TRBJ1-3, reads DAMVIQNPRYQVTQFGKPVTLSCSQTLNHNVMYWYQQKSSQAPKLLFHYYDKDFNNEADTPDNFQSRRPNTSFCFLDIRSPGLGDTAMYLCATSSGTEGISGNTIYFGEGSWLTVV.

The table lists this clonotype with many counts. This chain uses TRBV12-3 or TRBV12-4 with TRBJ1-2, with a weak D call TRBD1 (6 bases). With 6 bases removed from V and 4 bases from J, the gap between germline ends came to 12 bases. The length of the CDR3 is 13 residues. Here the CDR3 reads CASSQGTSYGYTF. Written as DNA, the CDR3 is TGTGCCAGCAGCCAAGGGACAAGCTATGGCTACACCTTC.

This rearrangement joins TRBV5-5 to TRBJ1-1; D uncertain. Germline values: CDR1 SGHKS, CDR2 YYEKEE (reference sequence). Between the trimmed V and J ends, which lost 0 bases and 1 base, there was a span of 16 bases. This CDR3 spans 17 amino acids. The CDR3, as DNA: TGTGCCAGCAGCTTGGTGTCCGGCCGCCTTGCGAACACTGAAGCTTTCTTT. This encodes CASSLVSGRLANTEAFF.

Remarks on this clonotype: This may be a read error, as it is one base from a much larger clone. The chain uses TRBV6-2 or TRBV6-3 and TRBJ2-3; a weak D match, TRBD2 (5 bases). The CDR3 has 17 amino acids. The germline V gene has CDR1 MNHEY and CDR2 SVGEGT. The CDR3 sequence is CASSYSARRGRTDAQYF. CDR3 nucleotide sequence: TGTGCCAGCAGTTACTCAGCAAGACGGGGTCGCACAGATGCGCAGTATTTT.

This clonotype has ten or more counts. The chain carries TRBV7-9 and TRBJ1-1; D uncertain. V was shortened by 1 base and J by 1 base, with 4 bases between the two germline ends. The CDR3 length is 13 residues. The germline V gene has CDR1 SEHNR and CDR2 FQNEAQ (reference sequence). The CDR3 reads CASSLGTNTEAFF. Written as DNA, the CDR3 is TGTGCCAGCAGCTTAGGAACGAACACTGAAGCTTTCTTT.

This clonotype was seen many times. This sequence joins TRBV7-8 and TRBJ1-1; perhaps TRBD1 as D (5 bases). CDR1 SGHVS and CDR2 FQNEAQ come from the germline V gene. Trimming took 0 bases from V and 9 from J, leaving 17 bases between them. The CDR3 has 15 residues. CDR3 bases: TGTGCCAGCAGCTTAGCCTCCAGGGATGCGGCCAAAGCTTTCTTT. Translated: CASSLASRDAAKAFF.

This clonotype has at least ten counts. The chain is built from TRBV20-1 and TRBJ2-1, with 9 positions matching TRBD2. V trimming: 4 bases; J trimming: 4 bases; junction bases outside the gene matches: 8. CDR1 is DFQATT, CDR2 SNEGSKA, per germline (reference sequence). The CDR3 has 15 residues. The CDR3 sequence is CSAKGGGGEYNEQFF. The CDR3 coding sequence is TGCAGTGCTAAGGGTGGCGGGGGGGAGTACAATGAGCAGTTCTTC.

The chain uses TRBV7-9 and TRBJ1-1; D is possibly TRBD1 (5 bases). V lost 5 bases and J 1 base, leaving 17 bases between the germline ends. The CDR3 spans 16 residues. CDR1 and CDR2 (germline): SEHNR, FQNEAQ (reference sequence). The CDR3 region is CASSPRRGGTNTEAFF. The CDR3 DNA reads as TGTGCCAGCAGCCCCCGCCGGGGGGGGACGAACACTGAAGCTTTCTTT.

This clonotype was detected ten times or more. This chain links TRBV27 with TRBJ1-2; D call uncertain. The ends were cut back, 3 bases at V and 1 base at J, with 15 bases in the middle. CDR3 length: 16 residues. The germline V gene encodes CDR1 MNHEY and CDR2 SMNVEV (reference sequence). This CDR3 reads CASSFRGSPFNYGYTF. CDR3 DNA sequence: TGTGCCAGCAGTTTTCGGGGATCGCCGTTTAACTATGGCTACACCTTC.

V and J are TRBV19 and TRBJ1-1, with 7 nucleotides matching TRBD1. Trimming at V came to 3 bases and at J to 12 bases, leaving 4 bases not matched to a gene. Per the germline V gene, CDR1 is LNHDA and CDR2 is SQIVND (reference sequence). This CDR3 spans 11 amino acids. The CDR3 coding sequence is TGTGCCAGTAGTATGGGGACAGCCACTTTCTTT. Amino acid sequence: CASSMGTATFF.

This clonotype was picked up a small number of times. The V gene is TRBV12-3 or TRBV12-4, the J gene TRBJ1-2, with D maybe TRBD1 (6 bases). CDR3 length equals 13 residues. With 6 bases removed from V and 8 bases from J, the gap between germline ends came to 16 bases. The CDR3 nucleotides read TGTGCCAGCAGAGATACAGGGTCGCGGGGCTACACCTTC. Its translation is CASRDTGSRGYTF.

This sequence joins TRBV5-1 and TRBJ2-5, with 7 bases lining up with TRBD1. The junction had 4 bases not matched to a gene; V was cut back by 0 bases and J by 2 bases. CDR1 is SGHRS and CDR2 is YFSETQ in the germline V gene. This CDR3 has 15 amino acids. The CDR3 DNA follows: TGCGCCAGCAGCTTGGGCCCGACAGGGCAAGAGACCCAGTACTTC. As protein: CASSLGPTGQETQYF.